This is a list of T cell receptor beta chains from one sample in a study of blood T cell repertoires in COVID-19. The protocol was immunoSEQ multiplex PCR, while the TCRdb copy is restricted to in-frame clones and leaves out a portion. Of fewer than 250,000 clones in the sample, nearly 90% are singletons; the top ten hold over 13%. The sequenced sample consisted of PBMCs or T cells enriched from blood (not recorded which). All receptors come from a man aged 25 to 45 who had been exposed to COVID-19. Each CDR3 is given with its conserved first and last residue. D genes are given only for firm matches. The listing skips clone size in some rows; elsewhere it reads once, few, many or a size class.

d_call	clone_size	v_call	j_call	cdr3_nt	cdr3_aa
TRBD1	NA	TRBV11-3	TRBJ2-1	TGTGCCAGCAGCCGGGACAGTTACAATGAGCAGTTCTTC	CASSRDSYNEQFF
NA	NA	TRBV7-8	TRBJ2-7	TGTGCCAGCAGCTCCACCCGGGGCTACGAGCAGTACTTC	CASSSTRGYEQYF
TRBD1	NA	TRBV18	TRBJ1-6	TGTGCCAGCTCGCCTGGACAGGCTAATTCACCCCTCCACTTT	CASSPGQANSPLHF
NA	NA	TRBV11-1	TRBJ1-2	TGTGCCAGCAGCTTAGAGGGGTATGGCTACACCTTC	CASSLEGYGYTF
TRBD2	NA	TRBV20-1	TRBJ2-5	TGCTGTGCTAGTGCCGTGGGCGGGGGGATTAGGGAGACCCAGTACTTC	CCASAVGGGIRETQYF
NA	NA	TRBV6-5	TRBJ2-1	TGTGCCAGCAGTTACCTCACCAGTTACAATGAGCAGTTCTTC	CASSYLTSYNEQFF
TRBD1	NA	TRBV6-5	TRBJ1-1	TGTGCCAGCAGTCTGGACAGGGAAACTGAAGCTTTCTTT	CASSLDRETEAFF
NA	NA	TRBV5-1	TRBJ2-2	TGCGCCAGCAGCCACAGGGGAGGGAACACCGGGGAGCTGTTTTTT	CASSHRGGNTGELFF
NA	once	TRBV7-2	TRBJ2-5	TGTGCCAGCAGTGCAGGGGTGGGGGAGACCCAGTACTTC	CASSAGVGETQYF
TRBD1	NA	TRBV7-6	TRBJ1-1	TGTGCCAGCAGTTCGACAGGGGTTATGGCTGAAGCTTTCTTT	CASSSTGVMAEAFF
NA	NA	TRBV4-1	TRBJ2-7	TGCGCCAGCAGCCAAGGCCTAGTCGGAAACGAGCAGTACTTC	CASSQGLVGNEQYF
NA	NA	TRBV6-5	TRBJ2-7	TGTGCCAGCAGCCGACAGAGCACCTACGAGCAGTACTTC	CASSRQSTYEQYF
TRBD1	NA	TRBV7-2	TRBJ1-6	TGTGCCAGCAGCTTATACCCCGGCCGGACAGGGAGGTTCTCACCCCTCCACTTT	CASSLYPGRTGRFSPLHF
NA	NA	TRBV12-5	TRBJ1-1	TGTGCTAGTGGTTTGGCACAGCGGGGGAATACTGAAGCTTTCTTT	CASGLAQRGNTEAFF
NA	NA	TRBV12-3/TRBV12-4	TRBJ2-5	TGTGCCAGCAGCCCCACAGGCGTCCAGACCCAGTACTTC	CASSPTGVQTQYF
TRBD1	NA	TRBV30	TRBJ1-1	TGTGCCTGGAGTAATAGGGGACAGTGGTCTGAAGCTTTCTTT	CAWSNRGQWSEAFF
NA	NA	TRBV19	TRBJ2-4	TGTGCCAGTAGTATGGGCTTAGCCAAAAACATTCAGTACTTC	CASSMGLAKNIQYF
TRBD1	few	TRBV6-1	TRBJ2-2	TGTGCCAGCAGTGAAGGGACAGGGGACACCGGGGAGCTGTTTTTT	CASSEGTGDTGELFF
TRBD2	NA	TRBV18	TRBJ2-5	TGTGCCAGCTCACCTTCGGGATTTCAGTCCGGGGGGGAGACCCAGTACTTC	CASSPSGFQSGGETQYF
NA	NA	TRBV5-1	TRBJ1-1	TGCGCCAGCAGCTTACTGGGGCAGAGAAACACTGAAGCTTTCTTT	CASSLLGQRNTEAFF
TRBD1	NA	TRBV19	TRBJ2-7	TGTGCCAGTAGTATCCCTCCGGGACAGGGATTGGTCGAGCAGTACTTC	CASSIPPGQGLVEQYF
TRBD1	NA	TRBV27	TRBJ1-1	TGTGCCAGCAGTTTAGCCGGGACAGGGACTTTTGAAGCTTTCTTT	CASSLAGTGTFEAFF
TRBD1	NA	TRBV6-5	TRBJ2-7	TGTGCCAGCAGCGGACAGGGAGGCTCCGAGCAGTACTTC	CASSGQGGSEQYF
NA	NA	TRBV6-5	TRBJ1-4	TGTGCCAGCCAGCGGGAGGGAAACGAAAAACTGTTTTTT	CASQREGNEKLFF
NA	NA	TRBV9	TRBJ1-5	TGTGCCAGCAGCGTAGACCCGGGGAGCAATCAGCCCCAGCATTTT	CASSVDPGSNQPQHF
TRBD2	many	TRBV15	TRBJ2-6	TGTGCCACCAGCAGCTTCCGGGAGGGCCGCTCTGGGGCCAACGTCCTGACTTTC	CATSSFREGRSGANVLTF
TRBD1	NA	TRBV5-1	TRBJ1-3	TGCGCCAGCAGCCCGGGGACAGCGGCCGGAAACACCATATATTTT	CASSPGTAAGNTIYF
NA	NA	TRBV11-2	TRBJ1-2	TGTGCCAGCAGCTTAGGGAGGGCCCGCGGCTACACCTTC	CASSLGRARGYTF
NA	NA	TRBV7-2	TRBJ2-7	TGTGCCAGCAGCTTAGTAGCGGACTCCTACGAGCAGTACTTC	CASSLVADSYEQYF
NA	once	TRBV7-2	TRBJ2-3	TGTGCCAGCAGCTTAGTGGCTAGCACAGATACGCAGTATTTT	CASSLVASTDTQYF
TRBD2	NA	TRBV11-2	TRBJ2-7	TGTGCCAGCAGCCGACTAGCCCTCTACGAGCAGTACTTC	CASSRLALYEQYF
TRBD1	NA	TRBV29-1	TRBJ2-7	TGCAGCGTTGCCCTTTGGACAGGCAGCTCCTACGAGCAGTACTTC	CSVALWTGSSYEQYF
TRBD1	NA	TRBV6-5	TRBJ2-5	TGTGCCAGCAGAGACAGGGGACGAGAGACCCAGTACTTC	CASRDRGRETQYF
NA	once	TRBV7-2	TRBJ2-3	TGTGCCAGCAGCCTAATTGTGACAGATACGCAGTATTTT	CASSLIVTDTQYF
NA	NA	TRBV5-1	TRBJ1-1	TGCGCCAGCAGCTTGTCTCCAGAGAACACTGAAGCTTTCTTT	CASSLSPENTEAFF
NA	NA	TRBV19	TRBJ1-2	TGTGCCAGTAGTACGACCGGGACAACTAACTATGGCTACACCTTC	CASSTTGTTNYGYTF
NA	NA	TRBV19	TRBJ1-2	TGTGCCAGTAGTACACGACCCCCAGGGGCGGGAGATGGCTACACCTTC	CASSTRPPGAGDGYTF
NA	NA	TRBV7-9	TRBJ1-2	TGTGCCAGCAGCCGGGGAGAAGGGGGTGCCTTTGGCGGCTACACCTTC	CASSRGEGGAFGGYTF
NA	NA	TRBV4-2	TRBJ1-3	TGTGCCAGCAGCCAAGAGGTGGTCTCGAGCTCTGGAAACACCATATATTTT	CASSQEVVSSSGNTIYF
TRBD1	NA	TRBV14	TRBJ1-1	TGTGCCAGCAGCCACATTATAGGGGGCGCGGGCAAGGAAGCTTTCTTT	CASSHIIGGAGKEAFF
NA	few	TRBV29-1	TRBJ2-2	TGCAGCGTTGAAATAGGAGGCGAGGTCACCGGGGAGCTGTTTTTT	CSVEIGGEVTGELFF
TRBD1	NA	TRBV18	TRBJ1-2	TGTGCCAGCTCACCAAGACAAACCGGGACAGGGGATAACTATGGCTACACCTTC	CASSPRQTGTGDNYGYTF
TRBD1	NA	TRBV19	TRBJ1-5	TGTGCCAGTAGTACCCACCGGACAGGCTTGGATCAGCCCCAGCATTTT	CASSTHRTGLDQPQHF
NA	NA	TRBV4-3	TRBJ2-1	TGCGCCAGCAGCCAAGATCACGAAACGGGGACCTACAATGAGCAGTTCTTC	CASSQDHETGTYNEQFF
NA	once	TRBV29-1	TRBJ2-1	TGCAGCGTCCAACCTCAGGGTCCTCACAATGAGCAGTTCTTC	CSVQPQGPHNEQFF
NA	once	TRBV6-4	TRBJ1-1	TGTGCCAGCAGTGTGGACGGGGAAGGGACTGAAGCTTTCTTT	CASSVDGEGTEAFF
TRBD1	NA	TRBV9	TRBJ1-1	TGTGCCAGCAGCGTGGACAGGGGAGGAGGAAAAGCTTTCTTT	CASSVDRGGGKAFF
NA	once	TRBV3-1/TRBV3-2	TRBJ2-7	TGTGCCAGCAGCCAAAGGAAGGGGCGCGTTGACGAGCAGTACTTC	CASSQRKGRVDEQYF
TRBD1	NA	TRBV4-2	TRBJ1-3	TGTGCCAGCAGCCAGGAGACAGGGTTAGGAAACACCATATATTTT	CASSQETGLGNTIYF
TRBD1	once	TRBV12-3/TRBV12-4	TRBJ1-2	TGTGCCAGCAGAACCGGGACAGGGGGCTACACCTTC	CASRTGTGGYTF